This T cell receptor (beta chain) was documented in a study of CD8 T cells in ankylosing spondylitis (dated by TCRdb to 2017 to 2019). Turning to the overall study: T cell receptor beta repertoires were profiled in healthy donors and ankylosing spondylitis patients so that disease-linked TCR variants could be found. In total, the full study cohort was made up of 108 healthy donors and approximately 24 ankylosing spondylitis patients. Peripheral blood was sampled, and synovial fluid was additionally collected from ankylosing spondylitis patients. The study at large found these results: According to the report, matched synovial fluid samples from ankylosing spondylitis patients were significantly enriched for the disease-linked clones. Some motif variants had previously been reported in the synovial fluid and blood of reactive arthritis patients, which suggests shared mechanisms of disease initiation. A TCR beta motif of several highly homologous amino acid variants appeared characteristic of blood from ankylosing spondylitis patients. In peripheral blood, the disease-linked clones were found at relatively low frequencies and had a CD8+ phenotype.

The instrument given in TCRdb is Illumina HiSeq 2500. Quantitative 5'-RACE with molecular barcodes was used to prepare TCR beta libraries. For the original study's pipeline: A new computational method, built on a probabilistic model of VDJ rearrangement, was used to identify disease-linked TCR variants. TCRdb ran its own pipeline on the public reads, namely fastp trimming at Q25 and MiXCR clone calling, and kept in-frame beta chains. Merged by CDR3 protein, the rows form single entries marked with the most common genes and DNA. TCRdb, rather than the study authors, made the V and J calls. This sample gives around 340,000 distinct CDR3 sequences in total; over 12% of them show up just once. Around 1% of the sample is held by the ten biggest clonotypes. This clonotype showed up just a few times. The antigen this receptor binds is unknown. No base quality values were provided; no much bigger clone lies one nucleotide off.

Compared with germline, V lacks 8 bases and J lacks 2 bases; bases without a gene match: 8. Via the germline V gene (reference sequence), CDR1 is GTSNPN and CDR2 SVGIG. From the cysteine up to the phenylalanine, the CDR3 has a length of 14 residues. The only DNA kept is the CDR3, 42 bases in frame from the first base. The clonotype comes from a male donor with ankylosing spondylitis or in good health (not recorded which). The material sequenced was blood, either unsorted or a sorted T cell fraction (not recorded which). In this chain, TRBV30 is recombined with TRBJ2-7, with 11 junctional bases fitting TRBD1. Here the CDR3 is given as CAVHSGQGAYEQYF. Read as DNA, the sequence is TGTGCCGTACATTCGGGACAGGGGGCCTACGAGCAGTACTTC.